The entry below describes one T cell receptor beta chain. Antigen unknown. Some clones are missing from TCRdb's copy, which holds only in-frame ones; the method was immunoSEQ multiplex PCR. Of 100,000 or so clones detected, about 85% appear once; the ten largest clones hold 4% to 4.5%. While the first cohort had 600 to 750 subjects, the donors belonged to the separate validation cohort of about 110 subjects. This sample is part of a study of cytomegalovirus exposure and HLA in healthy donors. The study, taken as a whole, reports: Among TCR beta chains, those listed as cytomegalovirus-associated numbered more than 150. Subsequent analysis revealed that first-cohort TCR clusters tended to co-occur in the roughly 120 validation repertoires.

Per the germline V gene, CDR1 is MNHEY and CDR2 is SMNVEV (reference sequence). CDR3 length: 14 amino acids. The ends were cut back, 6 bases at V and 4 bases at J, with 15 bases in the middle. The material sequenced was PBMCs. The sequence derives from a woman under 30 in good health and CMV-seropositive. The V gene is TRBV27, the J gene TRBJ1-1; D is perhaps TRBD1 (5 bases). The CDR3 DNA reads TGTGCCAGCAGCCTTAGCCGGGGGTCCACTGAAGCTTTCTTT. It yields the protein CASSLSRGSTEAFF.